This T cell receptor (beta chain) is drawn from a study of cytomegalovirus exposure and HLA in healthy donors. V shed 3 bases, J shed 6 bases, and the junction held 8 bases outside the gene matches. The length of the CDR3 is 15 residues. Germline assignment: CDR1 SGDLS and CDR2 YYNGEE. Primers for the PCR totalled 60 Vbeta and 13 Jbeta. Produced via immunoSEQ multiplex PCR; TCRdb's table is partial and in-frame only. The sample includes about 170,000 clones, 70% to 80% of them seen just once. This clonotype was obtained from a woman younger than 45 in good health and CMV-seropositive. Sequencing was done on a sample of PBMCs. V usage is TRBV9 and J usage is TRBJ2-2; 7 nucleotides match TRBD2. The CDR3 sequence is CASSEGGASSGELFF. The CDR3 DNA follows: TGTGCCAGCAGCGAGGGAGGGGCCTCATCCGGGGAGCTGTTTTTT.